This TCR beta chain is drawn from a study of cytotoxic CD8 clonotypes in ibrutinib-treated CLL. Background on the study: Following treatment for a median roughly 12 months, range 6 to 36, response samples were then taken.

Per germline, CDR1 MDHEN and CDR2 SYDVKM. Trimming removed 6 bases from V and 8 bases from J, with 8 bases in between. CDR3 length: 11 residues. Repertoires were generated with immunoSEQ multiplex PCR, while TCRdb's copy carries only in-frame clones and drops some. The data contain some 130,000 clones, more than 85% of them singletons. General study results and limits: Progressing and sustained-remission patients had different sampling times. Under therapy, public clonotypes either contracted or stayed stable, and they were uncommon.

Comment on this clone: The antigen remains unidentified.

The chain employs TRBV28 and TRBJ2-1; D remains ambiguous. Sequenced here: PBMCs, sampled after 12 months of ibrutinib treatment. This receptor was identified in a human donor with chronic lymphocytic leukemia. CDR3 in DNA: TGTGCCAGCAGGAACGAAGATGAGCAGTTCTTC. Translated, it gives CASRNEDEQFF.